Listed below are T cell receptor beta chains from one sample, sequenced in a study of beta chain features in type 1 diabetes. The repertoire was sequenced with immunoSEQ multiplex PCR; TCRdb's copy has only in-frame clones and lacks some. The top ten clones hold 0.025% to 0.035% of a sample with fewer than 300,000 clones, roughly 20% of them seen once. What was sequenced was naive CD4+ T cells from blood. The source is a woman in her thirties or forties with type 1 diabetes. Both conserved end residues are part of each CDR3. The D gene is left open where the match is weak. A clone size is listed for some rows: how often the clone was seen (once, few, many), or a class if it is expanded.

v_gene	j_gene	d_gene	abundance	CDR3nt	CDR3aa
TRBV19	TRBJ2-6	NA	few	TGTGCCAGTAGCCCCCCAGGGGCCGGGGCCAACGTCCTGACTTTC	CASSPPGAGANVLTF
TRBV5-6	TRBJ1-2	TRBD1	NA	TGTGCCAGCAGCCCAGGGACAGGGGGCGACTATGGCTACACCTTC	CASSPGTGGDYGYTF
TRBV15	TRBJ1-5	NA	NA	TGTGCCACCAGCAGAGATCGGGGAAGCAATCAGCCCCAGCATTTT	CATSRDRGSNQPQHF
TRBV14	TRBJ2-5	TRBD1	few	TGTGCCAGCAAGGGGGCCCGTCAAGAGACCCAGTACTTC	CASKGARQETQYF
TRBV2	TRBJ2-7	NA	few	TGTGCCAGCATTTCGGGAGTGGATATCGAGCAGTACTTC	CASISGVDIEQYF
TRBV18	TRBJ1-5	TRBD1	few	TGTGCCAGTTTCCCTGACAGGGGGGACAATCAGCCCCAGCATTTT	CASFPDRGDNQPQHF
TRBV29-1	TRBJ2-3	NA	NA	TGCAGCGTTGAGGAGGCGAGAACAGATACGCAGTATTTT	CSVEEARTDTQYF
TRBV28	TRBJ1-5	NA	few	TGTGCCAGCCAGAGGCTTGGACAGAGCAATCAGCCCCAGCATTTT	CASQRLGQSNQPQHF
TRBV7-2	TRBJ2-5	NA	NA	TGTGCCAGCAGCTTAGACTCGGGTCGAACATACTTC	CASSLDSGRTYF
TRBV10-3	TRBJ2-7	NA	NA	TGTGCCATCAGTGAGTCCTTATCACTGAGCTACGAGCAGTACTTC	CAISESLSLSYEQYF
TRBV7-9	TRBJ2-4	TRBD2	NA	TGTGCCAGCGCAAAAAGCGGGGGGGTAAACATTCAGTACTTC	CASAKSGGVNIQYF
TRBV9	TRBJ2-1	NA	NA	TGTGCCAGCAGCGTAGGAGGTAGGGAGTGGGGCAATGAGCAGTTCTTC	CASSVGGREWGNEQFF
TRBV28	TRBJ2-4	NA	NA	TGTGCCAGCTCCAGCGGTACCCTAGCCAAAAACATTCAGTACTTC	CASSSGTLAKNIQYF
TRBV5-1	TRBJ2-1	TRBD1	NA	TGCGCCAGCAGCTTGGGGGGACAGGTGAACTACAATGAGCAGTTCTTC	CASSLGGQVNYNEQFF
TRBV7-9	TRBJ2-1	TRBD2	NA	TGTGCCAGCAGCTTAGATAGCGGGGCTTACAATGAGCAGTTCTTC	CASSLDSGAYNEQFF
TRBV4-3	TRBJ1-1	NA	NA	TGCGCCAGCAGCCAGATCCCGACAGGAATGAACACTGAAGCTTTCTTT	CASSQIPTGMNTEAFF
TRBV7-3	TRBJ2-1	TRBD2	NA	TGTGCCAGCAGCTTAGGGAGGGGAACCTACAATGAGCAGTTCTTC	CASSLGRGTYNEQFF